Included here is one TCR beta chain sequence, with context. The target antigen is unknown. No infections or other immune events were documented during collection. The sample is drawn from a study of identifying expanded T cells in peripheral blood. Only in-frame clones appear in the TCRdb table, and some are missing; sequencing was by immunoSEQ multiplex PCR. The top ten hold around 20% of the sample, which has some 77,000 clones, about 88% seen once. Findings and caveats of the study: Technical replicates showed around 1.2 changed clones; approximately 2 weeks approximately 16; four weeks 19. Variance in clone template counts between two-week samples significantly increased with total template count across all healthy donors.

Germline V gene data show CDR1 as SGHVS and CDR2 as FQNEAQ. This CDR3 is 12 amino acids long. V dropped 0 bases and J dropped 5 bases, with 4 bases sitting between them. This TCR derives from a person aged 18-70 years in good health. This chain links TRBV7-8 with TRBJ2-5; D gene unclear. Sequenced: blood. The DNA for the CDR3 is TGTGCCAGCAGCTTAGCGAGTGAGACCCAGTACTTC. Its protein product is CASSLASETQYF.